These T cell receptor beta chains were read from a single sample in a study of shared clonotypes between healthy human individuals. The data were produced by immunoSEQ multiplex PCR, yet TCRdb's version contains in-frame clones alone and is incomplete. The sample holds approximately 2.1 million clones, 90% to 95% seen once. Material for sequencing was naive CD4+ T cells from PBMCs. The receptors were gathered from a man aged 18 to 30 in good health. Some clones in this sample may be carry-over from other donors' samples. Both conserved end residues are part of each CDR3. Fields, in order: D gene, J gene, V gene, clone size, CDR3 protein, CDR3 DNA. D genes are given only for firm matches. Not every row has a clone size; where given, it reads once, few, many or a size class.

NA | TRBJ1-3 | TRBV28 | NA | CASTLPAPGNTIYF | TGTGCCAGCACCCTCCCAGCTCCAGGAAACACCATATATTTT
TRBD2 | TRBJ2-5 | TRBV2 | NA | CASSESRGVQETQYF | TGTGCCAGCAGTGAATCCCGGGGGGTCCAAGAGACCCAGTACTTC
NA | TRBJ1-5 | TRBV18 | NA | CASSPDRNQPQHF | TGTGCCAGCTCACCGGATCGCAATCAGCCCCAGCATTTT
NA | TRBJ2-1 | TRBV18 | NA | CASSPGSNEQFF | TGTGCCAGCTCACCCGGAAGCAATGAGCAGTTCTTC
TRBD1 | TRBJ2-2 | TRBV30 | NA | CAWSLPGQGYPGELFF | TGTGCCTGGAGTCTCCCGGGACAGGGTTACCCCGGGGAGCTGTTTTTT
TRBD2 | TRBJ2-3 | TRBV7-2 | NA | CASSLDHSAGGTDTQYF | TGTGCCAGCAGCTTAGACCATTCGGCGGGGGGCACAGATACGCAGTATTTT
TRBD2 | TRBJ2-1 | TRBV27 | NA | CASSPYPGLARTEQFF | TGTGCCAGCAGTCCATATCCGGGACTAGCGCGAACTGAGCAGTTCTTC
NA | TRBJ2-3 | TRBV29-1 | NA | CSVDSPPTDTQYF | TGCAGCGTTGATTCCCCCCCAACAGATACGCAGTATTTT
NA | TRBJ1-2 | TRBV5-8 | NA | CASSLGQEWYGYTF | TGTGCCAGCAGCTTGGGCCAGGAATGGTATGGCTACACCTTC
TRBD1 | TRBJ2-6 | TRBV7-3 | NA | CASSPPGQGQFGANVLTF | TGTGCCAGCAGCCCCCCGGGACAGGGACAGTTCGGGGCCAACGTCCTGACTTTC
TRBD1 | TRBJ2-7 | TRBV7-2 | NA | CASSLVGQGGAYEQYF | TGTGCCAGCAGCTTAGTCGGACAGGGTGGGGCCTACGAGCAGTACTTC
NA | TRBJ2-1 | TRBV4-1 | NA | CASSQSDYNEQFF | TGCGCCAGCAGCCAGAGTGATTACAATGAGCAGTTCTTC
NA | TRBJ2-3 | TRBV4-3 | once | CASSQLAVAPGTQYF | TGCGCCAGCAGCCAATTAGCGGTTGCCCCCGGTACGCAGTATTTT
NA | TRBJ2-2 | TRBV19 | once | CASSMDKVGELFF | TGTGCCAGTAGTATGGACAAGGTCGGGGAGCTGTTTTTT
NA | TRBJ1-2 | TRBV29-1 | NA | CSVARPSQNYGYTF | TGCAGCGTTGCGAGGCCCAGCCAGAACTATGGCTACACCTTC
TRBD1 | TRBJ1-5 | TRBV15 | once | CATSRKTGTLNQPQHF | TGTGCCACCAGCAGAAAGACAGGGACCCTCAATCAGCCCCAGCATTTT
NA | TRBJ2-2 | TRBV28 | NA | CASSQYRVRGTGELFF | TGTGCCAGCAGCCAATACAGGGTCAGGGGCACCGGGGAGCTGTTTTTT
NA | TRBJ2-1 | TRBV7-3 | NA | CASSLSGGVYNEQFF | TGTGCCAGCAGCTTGAGCGGAGGAGTCTACAATGAGCAGTTCTTC
NA | TRBJ2-2 | TRBV6-1 | NA | CASSEFWGSKNTGELFF | TGTGCCAGCAGTGAATTTTGGGGGTCGAAAAACACCGGGGAGCTGTTTTTT
TRBD2 | TRBJ2-5 | TRBV5-4 | NA | CASSKPGRAQETQYF | TGTGCCAGCAGCAAGCCCGGGAGGGCCCAAGAGACCCAGTACTTC
TRBD1 | TRBJ1-2 | TRBV28 | NA | CASSLHDTTGAYYGYTF | TGTGCCAGCAGTTTACACGATACTACAGGGGCCTACTATGGCTACACCTTC
NA | TRBJ1-1 | TRBV6-5 | once | CASRRNGAANTEAFF | TGTGCCAGCAGGAGGAATGGGGCGGCGAACACTGAAGCTTTCTTT
NA | TRBJ2-7 | TRBV5-1 | NA | CASAEGSSYEQYF | TGCGCCAGCGCTGAGGGGTCCTCCTACGAGCAGTACTTC
NA | TRBJ1-1 | TRBV19 | NA | CASRGDNMNTEAFF | TGTGCCTCGAGAGGGGACAACATGAACACTGAAGCTTTCTTT
TRBD1 | TRBJ1-1 | TRBV5-1 | once | CASSMTGAVNTEAFF | TGCGCCAGCAGCATGACAGGGGCTGTGAACACTGAAGCTTTCTTT
NA | TRBJ2-1 | TRBV10-1 | NA | CASQPANEQFF | TGCGCCAGCCAACCCGCGAATGAGCAGTTCTTC
NA | TRBJ2-7 | TRBV7-2 | NA | CASSLAESGEQYF | TGTGCCAGCAGCTTAGCTGAAAGCGGCGAGCAGTACTTC
NA | TRBJ2-1 | TRBV6-5 | NA | CASRLAGDPNEQFF | TGTGCCAGTCGACTAGCAGGGGATCCAAATGAGCAGTTCTTC
TRBD1 | TRBJ2-2 | TRBV5-4 | NA | CASSSGTGDTGELFF | TGTGCCAGCAGTTCCGGGACAGGAGACACCGGGGAGCTGTTTTTT
NA | TRBJ2-3 | TRBV7-2 | NA | CASSRQERGTQYF | TGTGCCAGCAGCCGCCAGGAAAGGGGGACGCAGTATTTT
TRBD2 | TRBJ2-5 | TRBV4-1 | NA | CASSQAPGGAQETQYF | TGCGCCAGCAGCCAAGCCCCGGGGGGGGCTCAGGAGACCCAGTACTTC
NA | TRBJ1-6 | TRBV4-1 | NA | CASSQLPSGQNSPLHF | TGCGCCAGCAGCCAACTACCATCCGGGCAAAATTCACCCCTCCACTTT
TRBD1 | TRBJ2-5 | TRBV2 | NA | CASSGDTGARGPQETQYF | TGTGCCAGCAGTGGGGACACCGGGGCCAGGGGGCCTCAAGAGACCCAGTACTTC
TRBD2 | TRBJ2-7 | TRBV7-2 | NA | CASSLADGGTRAQYF | TGTGCCAGCAGCTTAGCGGACGGGGGGACCAGGGCGCAGTACTTC
NA | TRBJ2-5 | TRBV27 | NA | CASSFLADVIKTQYF | TGTGCCAGCAGTTTCTTAGCGGACGTCATCAAGACCCAGTACTTC
NA | TRBJ2-7 | TRBV29-1 | NA | CSVPQGRGDNEQYF | TGCAGCGTCCCACAGGGAAGGGGGGATAACGAGCAGTACTTC
NA | TRBJ2-7 | TRBV10-3 | once | CAISDSPPYEQYF | TGTGCCATCAGTGATTCGCCGCCCTACGAGCAGTACTTC
TRBD1 | TRBJ2-2 | TRBV28 | NA | CASGRDRGPGELFF | TGTGCCAGCGGCCGGGACAGGGGCCCCGGGGAGCTGTTTTTT
TRBD2 | TRBJ2-2 | TRBV19 | once | CASGLAGAVRDTGELFF | TGTGCCAGTGGACTAGCGGGAGCCGTTCGTGACACCGGGGAGCTGTTTTTT
TRBD1 | TRBJ2-3 | TRBV5-1 | NA | CASSTGEVTDTQYF | TGCGCCAGCAGTACAGGGGAAGTGACAGATACGCAGTATTTT
NA | TRBJ1-1 | TRBV7-9 | NA | CASSIVDTEAFF | TGTGCCAGCAGCATAGTCGACACTGAAGCTTTCTTT
NA | TRBJ1-2 | TRBV19 | NA | CASTPQTGRKGYTF | TGTGCCAGTACCCCCCAAACAGGGAGAAAAGGCTACACCTTC
NA | TRBJ2-7 | TRBV7-2 | NA | CASSLGVSGPYEQYF | TGTGCCAGCAGCTTAGGGGTGTCCGGACCCTACGAGCAGTACTTC
TRBD1 | TRBJ1-5 | TRBV19 | once | CASRRQGGNQPQHF | TGTGCCAGTAGAAGGCAGGGGGGCAATCAGCCCCAGCATTTT
NA | TRBJ1-5 | TRBV18 | NA | CASSIERNQPQHF | TGTGCCAGCTCAATCGAGCGCAATCAGCCCCAGCATTTT
NA | TRBJ2-3 | TRBV5-4 | NA | CASSNGGGGTQYF | TGTGCCAGCAGCAACGGGGGAGGAGGGACGCAGTATTTT
TRBD1 | TRBJ1-4 | TRBV19 | NA | CASSIGRDRGKEKLFF | TGTGCCAGTAGTATAGGTAGGGACAGGGGAAAAGAAAAACTGTTTTTT
TRBD2 | TRBJ2-7 | TRBV30 | once | CAWLAEGVYEQYF | TGTGCCTGGCTAGCGGAAGGGGTCTACGAGCAGTACTTC
TRBD1 | TRBJ2-3 | TRBV7-9 | NA | CASSLWGQGVSDTQYF | TGTGCCAGCAGCTTATGGGGACAGGGGGTCTCAGATACGCAGTATTTT
TRBD1 | TRBJ1-4 | TRBV19 | NA | CASSRTGGGEKLFF | TGTGCCAGTAGCAGGACAGGGGGAGGTGAAAAACTGTTTTTT
TRBD1 | TRBJ2-7 | TRBV7-3 | NA | CASSDRGREQYF | TGTGCCAGCAGCGACAGGGGGCGCGAGCAGTACTTC
TRBD2 | TRBJ2-1 | TRBV28 | NA | CASSLVAGVNEQFF | TGTGCCAGCAGTTTAGTAGCGGGAGTTAATGAGCAGTTCTTC
TRBD2 | TRBJ2-7 | TRBV19 | NA | CASSIGTSGSEQYF | TGTGCCAGTAGTATCGGGACTAGCGGGAGCGAGCAGTACTTC